What follows is one T cell receptor (beta chain) and its context. These data are taken from a study of blood T cell repertoires in COVID-19. Overall study: Samples of COVID-19 (acute and convalescent) were obtained from the United States, Italy and Spain. Sources were T cells, B-cell-depleted T cells, or PBMCs; the material itself was cDNA or gDNA.

Original data processing: Nucleated cell number was recorded as an estimate derived from reference gene primer amplification. Sequencing was performed with immunoSEQ multiplex PCR; in TCRdb, only in-frame clones are kept and a portion is missing. From that table come the V and J calls and clone size; the DNA was used to work out D and trimming. The sample contains tens of thousands of clones, around 87% of which appear only once. V was shortened by 4 bases and J by 0 bases, with 9 bases between the two germline ends. Germline V gives CDR1 LGHNT, CDR2 FRNRAP. The CDR3 runs 15 residues. Sequencing used peripheral blood. V gene TRBV12-5 combines with J gene TRBJ1-4; D gene uncertain. The clonotype originates from a man aged 45-65 years with active COVID-19. The CDR3 nucleotides read TGTGCTAGTGGTTCCGGGGTCGCAACTAATGAAAAACTGTTTTTT. Translation gives CASGSGVATNEKLFF.